This T cell receptor (beta chain) comes out of a study of T-cell reconstitution after alpha-beta-depleted transplantation in children. For TCRbeta, the library was prepared with unique molecular identifiers. TCRdb passed the PCR reads through MiXCR, listing each CDR3 protein once. The sample lists 640,000 or so distinct CDR3 sequences, about 15% seen once, with approximately 1% in the top ten. Looked up from germline, CDR1 is MNHNS and CDR2 is SASEGT. This CDR3 region has 15 residues. The ends lost 8 bases at V and 1 base at J; junction bases unmatched: 5. The table lists this clonotype with many counts.

The clonotype comes from a human donor who donated a stem cell graft to a child with acute myeloid leukemia. This rearrangement joins TRBV6-1 to TRBJ2-5; 12 bases are shared with TRBD2. Specimen: PBMCs from the stem cell graft donor, collected from the stem cell graft. The CDR3 DNA reads TGTGCCAGCGTGAAGACTAGCGGGGGCCAAGAGACCCAGTACTTC. Its translation is CASVKTSGGQETQYF.